This TCR delta chain emerged from a study of gamma-delta T cells after stem cell transplantation (dated by TCRdb to about 2016). A word on this clone: No cognate antigen has been identified for it. Per-base quality was not reported, and no clone a single base away is much larger than it.

The library came from RT-PCR. Data came from an Illumina MiSeq. Clones were re-identified by TCRdb from the public reads with CATT, and rows with the same DNA were merged. Recorded for this sample are 1,500 to 2,000 delta-chain clones; around 50% of them occurred a single time. Together, the top ten hold over 30% of the sample. As encoded in the germline V gene, CDR1 is GEAIGNYY while CDR2 is EKD. The germline V and J ends show losses of 0 bases and 0 bases respectively, and no gene match explains 9 bases of the junction. Spanning cysteine to phenylalanine, the CDR3 consists of 18 amino acids. Here the CDR3 DNA is all that survives: 54 bases in frame from base 1.

Sequencing was carried out using gamma-delta T cells. The sequence joins TRDV2 to TRDJ1; 10 bases in the middle match TRDD3. The sequence was obtained from a human donor. It is not recorded whose cells these are; they may come from a transplant donor. CDR3 protein: CACDTMGDTSRYTDKLIF. The sequenced DNA: TGTGCCTGTGACACCATGGGGGATACTTCAAGGTACACCGATAAACTCATCTTT.